The clone carrying this TCR beta chain was detected only once. Using immunoSEQ multiplex PCR, the repertoire was profiled, and TCRdb retains in-frame clones only, with some absent. Among fewer than 500,000 clones listed, around 91% were seen once. The entry originates in a study of blood T cell repertoires in COVID-19. The ends were cut back, 3 bases at V and 2 bases at J, with 7 bases in the middle. Looked up from germline, CDR1 is DFQATT and CDR2 is SNEGSKA (reference sequence). This CDR3 comprises 12 residues. The sequence came from a man aged 25-45 years who had recovered from COVID-19. The sample comprised PBMCs or T cells enriched from blood (not recorded which). The chain combines TRBV20-1 with TRBJ1-1; D is ambiguous. The CDR3 DNA sequence: TGCAGTGCTAGTCCTATTAACACTGAAGCTTTCTTT. It is translated as CSASPINTEAFF.